Described below is a single T cell receptor (beta chain) sequence and its context. Its antigen is unidentified. CDR3 length: 16 residues. The germline gives CDR1 SGHRS, CDR2 YFSETQ. Trimming removed 0 bases from V and 1 base from J; junction bases left unmatched: 2. This sample is drawn from a study of radiotherapy plus CTLA-4 blockade in lung cancer. Produced via immunoSEQ multiplex PCR; TCRdb's table is partial and in-frame only. The repertoire holds about 40,000 clones, with around 86% as singletons. Broader study findings: In blood, TCR clones derived from the tumor expanded after radiotherapy plus ipilimumab. Alongside interferon-beta, early blood T cell clone dynamics were reportedly the best predictor of response.

The chain is built from TRBV5-1 and TRBJ1-3; 9 bases map to TRBD1. The starting material was peripheral blood, obtained from a patient treated with radiotherapy plus ipilimumab. This receptor was identified in a human donor with non-small cell lung cancer whose response to radiotherapy plus ipilimumab could not be evaluated. In nucleotides, the CDR3 is TGCGCCAGCAGCTTGGTGGGACAGGGATCTGGAAACACCATATATTTT. The encoded protein is CASSLVGQGSGNTIYF.